What follows are 9 T cell receptor beta chains derived from one specimen sequenced in a study of cytomegalovirus exposure and HLA in healthy donors. This PCR relied on a set of 60 Vbeta primers and 13 Jbeta primers. Produced via immunoSEQ multiplex PCR; TCRdb's table is partial and in-frame only. The sample includes about 200,000 clones, about 90% of them seen just once. Material: PBMCs. The origin of the receptors is a man aged 25 to 40 in good health and CMV-seronegative.

The rearrangement uses TRBV9 and TRBJ2-3; possibly TRBD2 for D (6 bases). Per the germline V gene, CDR1 is SGDLS and CDR2 is YYNGEE. This CDR3 region has 15 residues. The germline V and J ends were trimmed by 1 base and 2 bases, with 11 bases remaining between them. This CDR3 reads CASSVRRRDTDTQYF. CDR3 DNA: TGTGCCAGCAGCGTAAGAAGGCGGGACACAGATACGCAGTATTTT.

The chain has TRBV12-1 and TRBJ1-1. TRBV12-1 is reported as a pseudogene. The CDR3 totals 19 residues. CDR3 loop: CASSTFISLGRILNTEAFF. The CDR3 nucleotides are TGTGCCAGCAGCACCTTCATATCACTAGGGAGGATTCTAAACACTGAAGCTTTCTTT.

The CDR3 nucleotides read TGTGCCAGCTCACCACCAGATCAATACCAGGGAGCTTTCTTT. Its protein product is CASSPPDQYQGAFF. The chain couples TRBV18 to TRBJ1-1; maybe TRBD1 (5 bases). The germline V gene has CDR1 KGHSH and CDR2 LQKENI. Between the trimmed V and J ends, which lost 0 bases and 10 bases, there was a span of 15 bases. The CDR3 consists of 14 residues.

The gene calls are TRBV28 and TRBJ2-7, with TRBD2 matching over 8 bases. Germline assignment: CDR1 MDHEN and CDR2 SYDVKM. The CDR3 is made up of 13 amino acids. V shed 6 bases and J 6 bases; nucleotides not matched to a gene: 7. CDR3 nucleotides: TGTGCCAGCAGGAGTACGGGGGGGGGCGAGCAGTACTTC. Translation gives CASRSTGGGEQYF.

CDR3 amino acids: CASSLGDGGYEQYF. In DNA form, the CDR3 reads TGTGCCAGCAGCTTGGGAGACGGGGGCTACGAGCAGTACTTC. The rearrangement uses TRBV5-8 and TRBJ2-7; weak D call: TRBD2 (6 bases). Trimming shortened V by 0 bases and J by 3 bases, and 10 bases separated the two germline ends. Germline V gene sequence: CDR1 SGHTS, CDR2 YDEGEE. The CDR3 spans 14 residues.

CDR3 loop: CASSGQGAGQPQHF. The CDR3 DNA follows: TGTGCCAGCAGTGGACAGGGGGCTGGTCAGCCCCAGCATTTT. The chain employs TRBV2 and TRBJ1-5, with 10 bases aligning to TRBD1. The CDR3 has 14 residues. With V trimmed by 4 bases and J by 6 bases, 3 bases remained unmatched. CDR1 is SNHLY, CDR2 FYNNEI, per germline.

The chain has TRBV27 and TRBJ1-5; D is possibly TRBD1 (5 bases). Germline V gene lookup returns CDR1 MNHEY and CDR2 SMNVEV (reference sequence). Trimming took 0 bases from V and 5 from J, leaving 14 bases between them. The CDR3 extends over 16 amino acids. For the CDR3, the DNA is TGTGCCAGCAGTTTATCAGGGGCGGTGGGCCATCAGCCCCAGCATTTT. Translated: CASSLSGAVGHQPQHF.

The rearrangement links TRBV6-5 to TRBJ2-3; D unresolved. V was trimmed by 0 bases and J by 3 bases, leaving 7 bases between them. This CDR3 is 14 amino acids long. Germline V gives CDR1 MNHEY, CDR2 SVGAGI. CDR3 coding DNA: TGTGCCAGCAGTTACTCGAGCGTAACAGATACGCAGTATTTT. It encodes CASSYSSVTDTQYF.

J is TRBJ1-1 and V is TRBV25-1, with 8 bases aligning to TRBD1. Germline V gives CDR1 MGHDK, CDR2 SYGVNS. This CDR3 contains 12 residues. J was trimmed by 11 bases and V by 3 bases; bases with no gene match: 5. CDR3 in DNA: TGTGCCAGCAGTGACCGACAGGGGCGGGCTTTCTTT. Translation: CASSDRQGRAFF. Filled out from reference TRBV25-1 and TRBJ1-1, the complete variable domain reads EADIYQTPRYLVIGTGKKITLECSQTMGHDKMYWYQQDPGMELHLIHYSYGVNSTEKGDLSSESTVSRIRTEHFPLTLESARPSHTSQYLCASSDRQGRAFFGQGTRLTVV.